The clone carrying this T cell receptor (beta chain) has more than one count but fewer than ten. Its cognate antigen is unknown. Generated by immunoSEQ multiplex PCR, the TCRdb table keeps only in-frame clones and is missing some. The table shows roughly 170,000 clones, with 94% occurring only once. CDR3 length: 16 amino acids. Looked up from germline, CDR1 is SGHTA and CDR2 is FQGNSA. Trimming stripped 1 base from V and 4 bases from J, with 16 bases between. Researchers grouped second doses given at about 4 or about 12 weeks into one pool. The sample belongs to a study of T cell responses to AZD1222 COVID-19 vaccine. Study-wide results and limits: Just 5 to 7 AZD1222 recipients were seropositive at baseline. Repertoire samples came only from after the peak T cell response. The sample set comprised mostly white British donors with more females, and clonal diversity was possibly underestimated.

The chain has TRBV7-2 and TRBJ1-2; TRBD1 might be the D (5 bases). The source material was peripheral blood, sampled 28 days after the second AZD1222 dose. The source is an adult who received the AZD1222 COVID-19 vaccine. As DNA, the CDR3 is TGTGCCAGCAGCTTAGACGGGGCGGTGGTGGGCTATGGCTACACCTTC. Encoded protein: CASSLDGAVVGYGYTF.